This T cell receptor (beta chain) appears in the sequencing data of a study of cytomegalovirus exposure and HLA in healthy donors. Findings of the study overall: TCR beta V- and J-gene trimming, according to a later analysis, was linked to a missense DCLRE1C variant. Most sequenced TCRs were rare (though some public TCRs occurred in many donors). The study had only CMV serostatus as immune exposure information.

With regard to this clone: Its cognate antigen is unknown.

Germline V gene sequence: CDR1 LNHDA, CDR2 SQIVND (reference sequence). The V gene end was trimmed by 6 bases and the J gene end by 4 bases; junction bases not matched to a gene: 6. The CDR3 consists of 14 residues. Primers for the PCR totalled 60 Vbeta and 13 Jbeta. Some clones are missing from TCRdb's copy, which holds only in-frame ones; the method was immunoSEQ multiplex PCR. The repertoire holds 160,000 or so clones, around 85% seen once, with roughly 4.2% in the top ten. The source is a man aged 35-49 years in good health and CMV-seronegative. Specimen: PBMCs. The V and J genes are TRBV19 and TRBJ1-3, with TRBD1 matching 7 bases. CDR3 sequence reads: CASSLTGNGNTIYF. The CDR3 DNA follows: TGTGCCAGTAGCTTGACAGGGAACGGAAACACCATATATTTT.